This is a list of T cell receptor beta chains from one sample in a study of cytomegalovirus exposure and HLA in healthy donors. TCRdb's copy holds only in-frame clones and misses some; the assay was immunoSEQ multiplex PCR. The sample has roughly 130,000 clones; 70% to 85% are singletons. The sample consisted of PBMCs. Receptors were obtained from a woman aged 55-69 years in good health and CMV-seropositive. CDR3s include the opening cysteine and the closing phenylalanine or tryptophan. A D gene is named only where the DNA matches it firmly. Size values are once, few and many counts, or a class for expanded clones, and some rows have none.

D gene	V gene	clone size	J gene	CDR3 protein	CDR3 DNA
TRBD2	TRBV9	-	TRBJ2-5	CASSAHTSGQETQYF	TGTGCCAGCAGCGCCCACACTAGCGGACAAGAGACCCAGTACTTC
TRBD1	TRBV7-9	-	TRBJ2-2	CASSPGQAFNTGELFF	TGTGCCAGCAGCCCCGGACAGGCCTTTAACACCGGGGAGCTGTTTTTT
-	TRBV19	once	TRBJ1-2	CASSIGGDGYTF	TGTGCCAGCTCGATCGGGGGGGATGGCTACACCTTC
TRBD1	TRBV6-1	few	TRBJ1-1	CAGSHRGPNTEAFF	TGTGCCGGAAGCCACAGGGGGCCGAACACTGAAGCTTTCTTT
-	TRBV6-1	-	TRBJ1-6	CASSESPQGTSPLHF	TGTGCCAGCAGTGAGAGCCCCCAGGGGACTTCACCCCTCCACTTT
-	TRBV10-3	-	TRBJ1-2	CAISEFTAVYGYTF	TGTGCCATCAGTGAGTTTACAGCCGTCTATGGCTACACCTTC
-	TRBV5-1	-	TRBJ2-1	CASSLEQGPHNEQFF	TGCGCCAGCAGCTTGGAACAGGGTCCACACAATGAGCAGTTCTTC
-	TRBV7-9	-	TRBJ1-1	CASSLQGSVEAFF	TGTGCCAGCAGCTTACAGGGTTCTGTTGAAGCTTTCTTT
-	TRBV11-2	-	TRBJ2-3	CASSLATVDTQYF	TGTGCCAGCAGCCTGGCCACCGTAGATACGCAGTATTTT
-	TRBV7-7	-	TRBJ2-3	CAVRAGDFSDTQYF	TGTGCTGTTCGCGCCGGGGACTTCTCAGATACGCAGTATTTT
-	TRBV5-4	few	TRBJ2-7	CASSLGSRDEQYF	TGTGCCAGCAGCTTGGGGTCGCGGGACGAGCAGTACTTC
TRBD2	TRBV7-3	-	TRBJ2-1	CASSGTSGVNEQFF	TGTGCCAGCAGCGGGACTAGCGGGGTTAATGAGCAGTTCTTC
TRBD2	TRBV29-1	-	TRBJ2-3	CSVEDMGGTDTQYF	TGCAGCGTTGAAGATATGGGAGGGACAGATACGCAGTATTTT
-	TRBV6-1	-	TRBJ2-3	CASTPRRDTQYF	TGTGCCAGCACCCCGAGGCGAGATACGCAGTATTTT
-	TRBV11-3	once	TRBJ1-1	CASSLVVTAEAFF	TGTGCCAGCAGCTTAGTAGTAACCGCTGAAGCTTTCTTT
TRBD2	TRBV9	-	TRBJ2-1	CASSVVPGLAGEQFF	TGTGCCAGCAGCGTAGTACCGGGACTAGCGGGAGAGCAGTTCTTC
-	TRBV10-1	-	TRBJ1-1	CASSETGKGTEAFF	TGCGCCAGCAGTGAGACAGGGAAGGGCACTGAAGCTTTCTTT
-	TRBV18	once	TRBJ2-6	CASSPRGSSGANVLTF	TGTGCCAGCTCACCGAGGGGGTCCTCTGGGGCCAACGTCCTGACTTTC
-	TRBV6-5	-	TRBJ1-5	CASSLRAPIRGPQHF	TGTGCCAGCAGTCTACGGGCCCCAATCCGGGGGCCCCAGCATTTT
-	TRBV5-1	-	TRBJ1-2	CASSLAWGGADGYTF	TGCGCCAGCAGCTTGGCCTGGGGGGGGGCAGATGGCTACACCTTC
TRBD2	TRBV9	-	TRBJ2-5	CASSLGLAGSVRGKETQYF	TGTGCCAGCAGCCTGGGACTAGCGGGCTCTGTAAGGGGTAAGGAGACCCAGTACTTC
TRBD1	TRBV2	-	TRBJ1-2	CASSKDRTSNYGYTF	TGTGCCAGCAGTAAGGACAGGACTTCTAACTATGGCTACACCTTC
TRBD1	TRBV10-3	-	TRBJ1-5	CAISETGQGGLPQHF	TGTGCCATCAGTGAGACTGGACAGGGGGGTTTGCCCCAGCATTTT
-	TRBV21-1	-	TRBJ2-6	CASSGRDRGGGANVLTF	TGTGCCAGCAGCGGGCGGGACAGGGGTGGTGGGGCCAACGTCCTGACTTTC
-	TRBV4-1	-	TRBJ1-2	CASTPSGDNYGYTF	TGCGCCAGCACTCCGTCGGGGGATAACTATGGCTACACCTTC
TRBD2	TRBV7-6	-	TRBJ2-1	CASTKDSGGNYNEQFF	TGTGCCAGCACCAAAGATAGCGGGGGGAACTACAATGAGCAGTTCTTC
TRBD2	TRBV5-6	-	TRBJ2-2	CASSSLAGEGAGELFF	TGTGCCAGCAGCTCCCTAGCGGGGGAGGGGGCCGGGGAGCTGTTTTTT
TRBD2	TRBV6-5	few	TRBJ2-7	CASSLREGGYEQYF	TGTGCCAGCAGCCTCCGGGAGGGGGGGTACGAGCAGTACTTC
-	TRBV7-9	-	TRBJ1-1	CASSLVGQMDTEAFF	TGTGCCAGCAGCTTAGTGGGCCAGATGGACACTGAAGCTTTCTTT
-	TRBV5-5	few	TRBJ1-1	CATNRVGDTEAFF	TGTGCCACCAACAGGGTGGGGGACACTGAAGCTTTCTTT
-	TRBV13	-	TRBJ2-3	CASSPRLETDTQYF	TGTGCCAGCAGCCCTCGACTAGAAACAGATACGCAGTATTTT
TRBD1	TRBV19	-	TRBJ1-5	CASSNTKGARQYSNQPQHF	TGTGCCAGTAGTAACACAAAGGGGGCCCGCCAATATAGCAATCAGCCCCAGCATTTT
-	TRBV25-1	-	TRBJ1-5	CASSGDPTGSHQPQHF	TGTGCCAGCAGTGGGGATCCGACAGGCTCCCATCAGCCCCAGCATTTT
TRBD1	TRBV9	-	TRBJ1-4	CASSARTGAATNEKLFF	TGTGCCAGCAGCGCGCGTACAGGGGCGGCAACTAATGAAAAACTGTTTTTT
-	TRBV10-2	few	TRBJ1-1	CASSESRGQNTEAFF	TGCGCCAGCAGTGAGTCGAGGGGACAGAACACTGAAGCTTTCTTT
TRBD1	TRBV29-1	few	TRBJ2-5	CSVRTGGEGTQYF	TGCAGCGTGCGCACAGGGGGCGAGGGGACCCAGTACTTC
TRBD2	TRBV9	once	TRBJ2-3	CASSVALAGGSGTDTQYF	TGTGCCAGCAGCGTAGCACTAGCGGGGGGTTCGGGCACAGATACGCAGTATTTT
-	TRBV6-5	-	TRBJ2-1	CASSYHDSNEQFF	TGTGCCAGCAGTTATCACGACAGCAATGAGCAGTTCTTC